The 11 T cell receptor beta chains below come from one sample, sequenced in a study of Ad26.COV2.S vaccination and SARS-CoV-2 variants. The treatment here: 15 to 20 received Ad26.COV2.S at low or high dose, single or two shots; 5 received placebo; per-sample allocation not given. Sampling occurred on day 63 after the first vaccine or placebo injection. Repertoires were generated with immunoSEQ multiplex PCR, while TCRdb's copy carries only in-frame clones and drops some. This table holds more than 300,000 clones, less than 90% found once. Sequencing used peripheral blood, obtained in a trial of Ad26.COV2.S vaccine versus placebo. The receptors derive from a person aged 18-65 years who received the Ad26.COV2.S COVID-19 vaccine or a placebo.

The chain recombines TRBV21-1 with TRBJ1-4; the table names TRBD1, a call not compared with the DNA. TRBV21-1 is flagged as a pseudogene. This CDR3 has 17 amino acids. CDR3 coding DNA: TGTGCCAGCAGCAAAGAGGACAGGCCTATAACTAATGAAAAACTGTTTTTT. Translated: CASSKEDRPITNEKLFF.

This rearrangement joins TRBV19 to TRBJ1-2, with 9 bases that match TRBD1. The length of the CDR3 is 17 residues. With V trimmed by 6 bases and J by 6 bases, 17 bases remained unmatched. From germline, CDR1 is LNHDA and CDR2 SQIVND (reference sequence). The CDR3 sequence is CASSQDRGFGGGDGYTF. The DNA for the CDR3 is TGTGCCAGTAGCCAGGACAGGGGCTTTGGAGGTGGCGATGGCTACACCTTC.

The chain links TRBV24-1 to TRBJ1-2; 7 bases map to TRBD1. The CDR3 is made up of 14 amino acids. CDR1 is KGHDR and CDR2 is SFDVKD in the germline V gene. The junction had 5 bases not matched to a gene; V was cut back by 3 bases and J by 5 bases. Written as DNA, the CDR3 is TGTGCCACCAGTGATAGACAGGGTCGGTATGGCTACACCTTC. It encodes CATSDRQGRYGYTF.

V and J are TRBV7-9 and TRBJ2-3, with TRBD2 identical over 14 bases. The V segment lost 3 bases and the J segment 5 bases; nucleotides outside the gene matches: 4. This CDR3 has 16 residues. In germline, CDR1 is SEHNR, CDR2 FQNEAQ (reference sequence). The chain's CDR3 is CASSLTSGRDGDTQYF. DNA for the CDR3: TGTGCCAGCAGCTTGACTAGCGGGAGGGATGGAGATACGCAGTATTTT.

The CDR3 nucleotides read TGTGCCAGCAGTTCTTCTGGTTATAGCAATCAGCCCCAGCATTTT. This gives the protein CASSSSGYSNQPQHF. The rearrangement uses TRBV6-2 or TRBV6-3 and TRBJ1-5; D not certain. CDR1 and CDR2 from the germline V gene are MNHEY and SVGEGT. The germline V and J ends were trimmed by 4 bases and 0 bases, with 10 bases remaining between them. The CDR3 has 15 residues.

The chain couples TRBV7-3 to TRBJ2-1; tentatively, D is TRBD1 (7 bases). The germline V and J ends were trimmed by 5 bases and 7 bases, with 18 bases remaining between them. This CDR3 has 15 amino acids. The V gene's germline CDR1 is SGHTA and CDR2 FQGTGA. CDR3 DNA: TGTGCCAGCAGCCCCCCAGGGGGGCGTAATAATGAGCAGTTCTTC. It codes for CASSPPGGRNNEQFF.

This chain joins TRBV6-5 and TRBJ2-3, with a possible D match to TRBD1 (6 bases). V shed 10 bases and J shed 4 bases, with 15 bases lying between them. CDR3 length equals 13 residues. Germline loops: CDR1 MNHEY, CDR2 SVGAGI. CDR3 loop: CAILDRNSDTQYF. CDR3 DNA: TGTGCCATTCTGGACAGAAACTCAGATACGCAGTATTTT.

The genes are TRBV19 and TRBJ2-7; 7 nucleotides line up with TRBD1. The CDR3 sequence is 18 residues long. Germline V CDR1 and CDR2: LNHDA, SQIVND (reference sequence). J lost 4 bases, V lost 0 bases, and 15 bases had no gene match. The CDR3 here is CASSIDHTPNRGNYEQYF. CDR3 bases: TGTGCCAGTAGTATAGATCATACCCCGAACAGGGGTAATTACGAGCAGTACTTC.

The chain combines TRBV7-9 with TRBJ1-1; no firm D call. V lost 1 base and J 3 bases, leaving 6 bases between the germline ends. The germline CDR1 and CDR2 sequences are SEHNR and FQNEAQ (reference sequence). There are 13 residues in the CDR3. The CDR3: CASSLVQDTEAFF. CDR3 bases: TGTGCCAGCAGCTTAGTGCAAGACACTGAAGCTTTCTTT. The whole variable domain, filled in from reference TRBV7-9 and TRBJ1-1, reads DTGVSQNPRHKITKRGQNVTFRCDPISEHNRLYWYRQTLGQGPEFLTYFQNEAQLEKSRLLSDRFSAERPKGSFSTLEIQRTEQGDSAMYLCASSLVQDTEAFFGQGTRLTVV.

The chain carries TRBV30 and TRBJ2-2; a possible D gene is TRBD1 (5 bases). Between the trimmed V and J ends, which lost 0 bases and 7 bases, there was a span of 9 bases. The CDR3 length is 13 residues. Germline lookup yields CDR1 GTSNPN and CDR2 SVGIG (reference sequence). CDR3 DNA sequence: TGTGCCTGGAGTGTAAGGACACACGGGGAGCTGTTTTTT. Protein product: CAWSVRTHGELFF. Based on the CDR3 plus reference TRBV30 and TRBJ2-2, the full variable domain is SQTIHQWPATLVQPVGSPLSLECTVEGTSNPNLYWYRQAAGRGLQLLFYSVGIGQISSEVPQNLSASRPQDRQFILSSKKLLLSDSGFYLCAWSVRTHGELFFGEGSRLTVL.

The J gene is TRBJ2-5, the V gene TRBV7-3, with 14 bases lining up with TRBD2. V shed 5 bases and J 5 bases; nucleotides not matched to a gene: 10. The CDR3 is 17 residues long. Per germline, CDR1 SGHTA and CDR2 FQGTGA. The CDR3 DNA is TGTGCCAGCAGCCCTTTTCGGACTAGCGGGGGGATCGAGACCCAGTACTTC. Translation gives CASSPFRTSGGIETQYF.